This T cell receptor beta chain comes out of a study of memory CD4+ T cells and cytomegalovirus serostatus. Background on the study: Donors were healthy Belgian adults, 8 to 10 CMV seropositive and 24 seronegative.

Between the trimmed V and J ends, which lost 3 bases and 9 bases, there was a span of 11 bases. There are 13 residues in the CDR3. The germline V gene encodes CDR1 SGHNT and CDR2 YENEEA. Per the authors' pipeline: Out-of-frame sequences were removed, leaving 2,204,828 distinct TCRbeta sequences. The assay was immunoSEQ multiplex PCR, and TCRdb's table has in-frame clones only and misses some. The V and J calls and the clone size are those of that table, but D and trimming were determined from the DNA. The sample shows tens of thousands of clones, roughly three quarters of them seen only once. The sort gate was single viable CD3+CD4+CD8-CD45RO+ cells for memory CD4+ T cells. Remarks on this clone: The antigen is not known.

General study results and limits: About two fifths of the roughly 150 known CMV-associated TCRbeta sequences appeared in CD4+ memory.

The chain uses TRBV11-3 and TRBJ2-2; a weak D match, TRBD1 (6 bases). What was sequenced was memory CD4+ T cells from blood. This TCR was recovered from an adult in good health and CMV-seronegative. Here the CDR3 DNA reads TGTGCCAGCAGCTTCCAGGGGCACCGGGAGCTGTTTTTT. This codes for CASSFQGHRELFF.